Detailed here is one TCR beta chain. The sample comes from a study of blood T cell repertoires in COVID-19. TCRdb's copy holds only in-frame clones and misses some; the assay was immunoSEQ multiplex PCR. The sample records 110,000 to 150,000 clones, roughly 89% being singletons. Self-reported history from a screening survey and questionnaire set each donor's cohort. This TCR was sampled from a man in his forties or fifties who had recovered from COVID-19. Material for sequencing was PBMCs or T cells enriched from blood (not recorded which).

The CDR3 reads CASSSGQGSQETQYF. The DNA of the CDR3 is TGCGCCAGCAGCTCCGGACAGGGATCACAAGAGACCCAGTACTTC. The chain is built from TRBV5-1 and TRBJ2-5, with 8 bases that match TRBD1. After removal of 3 bases from V and 2 bases from J, the junction contained 6 bases not matched to a gene. Germline CDR1 is SGHRS and CDR2 is YFSETQ. The CDR3 loop spans 15 amino acids.